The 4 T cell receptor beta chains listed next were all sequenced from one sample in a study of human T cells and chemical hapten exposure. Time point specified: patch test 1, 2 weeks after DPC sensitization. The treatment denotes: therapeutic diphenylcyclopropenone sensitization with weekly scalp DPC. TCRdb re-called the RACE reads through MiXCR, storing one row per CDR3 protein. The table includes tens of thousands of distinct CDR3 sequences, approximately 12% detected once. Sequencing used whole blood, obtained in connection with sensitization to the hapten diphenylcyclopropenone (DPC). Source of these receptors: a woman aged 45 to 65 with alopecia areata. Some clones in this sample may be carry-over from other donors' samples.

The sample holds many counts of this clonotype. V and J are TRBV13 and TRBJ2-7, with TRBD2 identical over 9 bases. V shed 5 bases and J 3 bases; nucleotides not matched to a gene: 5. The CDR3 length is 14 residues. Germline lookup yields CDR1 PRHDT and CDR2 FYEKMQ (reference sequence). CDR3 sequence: CASSPRLADYEQYF. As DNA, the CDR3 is TGTGCCAGCAGCCCCCGACTAGCGGACTACGAGCAGTACTTC.

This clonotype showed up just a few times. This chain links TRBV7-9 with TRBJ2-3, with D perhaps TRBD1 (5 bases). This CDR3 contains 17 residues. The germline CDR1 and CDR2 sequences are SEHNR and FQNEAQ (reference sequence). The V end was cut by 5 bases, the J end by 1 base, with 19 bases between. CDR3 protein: CASSPRPAGPRTDTQYF. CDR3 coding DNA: TGTGCCAGCAGCCCAAGACCCGCAGGGCCCCGCACAGATACGCAGTATTTT.

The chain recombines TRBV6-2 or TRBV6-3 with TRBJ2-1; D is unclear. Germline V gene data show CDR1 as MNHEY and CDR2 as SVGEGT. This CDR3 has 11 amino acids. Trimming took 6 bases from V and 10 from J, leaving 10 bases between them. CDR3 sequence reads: CASSYPREQFF. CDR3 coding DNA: TGTGCCAGCAGCTACCCCCGCGAGCAGTTCTTC.

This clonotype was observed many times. CDR3 region: CSVVRMNTEAFF. In nucleotides, the CDR3 is TGCAGCGTTGTCAGGATGAACACTGAAGCTTTCTTT. The chain couples TRBV29-1 to TRBJ1-1; D gene uncertain. The V gene lost 4 bases and the J gene lost 0 bases, with 6 bases spanning the gap. Germline V gene lookup returns CDR1 SQVTM and CDR2 ANQGSEA. The CDR3 runs 12 residues. The full variable domain, in which reference TRBV29-1 and TRBJ1-1 provide the parts outside the CDR3, is SAVISQKPSRDICQRGTSLTIQCQVDSQVTMMFWYRQQPGQSLTLIATANQGSEATYESGFVIDKFPISRPNLTFSTLTVSNMSPEDSSIYLCSVVRMNTEAFFGQGTRLTVV.